This T cell receptor beta chain stems from a study of cytomegalovirus exposure and HLA in healthy donors. General study points: Later analysis identified a missense DCLRE1C variant that was linked to TCR beta V- and J-gene trimming. Later analysis showed TCR association rates varying by HLA locus, highest for DRB1 and lowest for HLA-C. An analysis that was carried out later associated 15,000 to 20,000 TCR beta sequences with HLA alleles at 0.05 false discovery rate.

In germline, CDR1 is KGHSH, CDR2 LQKENI. This CDR3 region has 13 residues. Trimming left V 2 bases short and J 4 bases short, with 9 bases between. This clone showed up just a few times. Its antigen remains unknown. Primers: 60 Vbeta forward and 13 Jbeta reverse. Repertoires were generated with immunoSEQ multiplex PCR, while TCRdb's copy carries only in-frame clones and drops some. The repertoire holds 150,000 to 200,000 clones, with around two thirds as singletons. The TCR comes from a man aged 40-49 years in good health and CMV-seronegative. Sequenced: PBMCs. J is TRBJ2-7 and V is TRBV18; D gene unclear. The CDR3 is CASSPETGYEQYF. Written as DNA, the CDR3 is TGTGCCAGCTCACCAGAAACGGGTTACGAGCAGTACTTC.